This T cell receptor (beta chain) was sequenced for a study of OX40 agonist ivuxolimab in advanced cancers. Study as a whole: Participants averaged about 60 years of age (range roughly 23 to 85) and were roughly 83% male.

TCRdb's copy holds only in-frame clones and misses some; the assay was immunoSEQ multiplex PCR. The table records 20,000 to 30,000 clones, around 80% of them present only once. The CDR3 totals 15 residues. Germline V gene lookup returns CDR1 MNHEY and CDR2 SMNVEV (reference sequence). V gave up 5 bases and J gave up 0 bases, with 12 bases separating them. This sequence originates from an adult with an advanced solid tumor such as melanoma, head and neck, liver or kidney cancer. The sample in question was CD4+ or CD8+ T cells sorted from blood, obtained in a trial of the OX40 agonist ivuxolimab. The J gene is TRBJ2-3, the V gene TRBV27; unclear D gene. This CDR3 reads CASSPMGMSTDTQYF. CDR3 sequence (DNA): TGTGCCAGCAGTCCGATGGGAATGAGCACAGATACGCAGTATTTT.